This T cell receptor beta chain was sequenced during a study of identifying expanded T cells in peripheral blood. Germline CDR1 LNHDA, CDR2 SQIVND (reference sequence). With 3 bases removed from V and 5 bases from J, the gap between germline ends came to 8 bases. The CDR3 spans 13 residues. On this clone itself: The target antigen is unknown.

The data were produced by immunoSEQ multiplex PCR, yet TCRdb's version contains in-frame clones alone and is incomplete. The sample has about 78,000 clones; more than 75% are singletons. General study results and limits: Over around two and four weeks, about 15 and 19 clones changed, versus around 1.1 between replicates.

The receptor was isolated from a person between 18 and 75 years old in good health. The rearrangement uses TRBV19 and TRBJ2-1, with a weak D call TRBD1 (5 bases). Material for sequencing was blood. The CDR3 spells CASSIRGDNEQFF. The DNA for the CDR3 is TGTGCCAGTAGTATTAGGGGTGACAATGAGCAGTTCTTC.